This T cell receptor beta chain is from a study of OX40 agonist ivuxolimab in advanced cancers. On the study more broadly: Three individuals attained partial responses, comprising one hepatocellular carcinoma case and two cutaneous melanoma cases. Study-wide points: Relative to CD4+, CD8+ T cells held more expanded clones on average.

The table came from immunoSEQ multiplex PCR; TCRdb's copy has only in-frame clones and leaves some out. The data show fewer than 75,000 clones, with about 84% seen just once and less than 9.5% held by the top ten. This clone was recorded a few times. Its antigen is undetermined. Material: CD4+ or CD8+ T cells sorted from blood, obtained in a trial of the OX40 agonist ivuxolimab. This TCR was recovered from an adult with an advanced solid tumor such as melanoma, head and neck, liver or kidney cancer.

The CDR3 nucleotides read TGCGCCAGCAGCTTGGAGTACACCTACGAGCAGTACTTC. It encodes CASSLEYTYEQYF. This sequence joins TRBV5-1 and TRBJ2-7; D remains ambiguous. The CDR3 is made up of 13 amino acids. Trimming removed 0 bases from V and 2 bases from J, with 6 bases in between. Germline CDR1 SGHRS, CDR2 YFSETQ.